This TCR beta chain was retrieved from a study of cytomegalovirus exposure and HLA in healthy donors. Study-wide background: Approximately 190 million T cells yielded approximately 100 million unique TCR beta sequences, as an earlier analysis found.

Findings and limits, study-wide: CMV antigen specificity was confirmed in vitro for a few CMV-associated chains. Presence/absence analyses supposed approximately even sequencing depth among donors. What a later analysis showed was that several of the most significant clusters appeared linked to common viral pathogens.

Concerning this clone itself: Its antigen is not identified.

With 60 Vbeta and 13 Jbeta primers, the PCR was carried out. Some clones are missing from TCRdb's copy, which holds only in-frame ones; the method was immunoSEQ multiplex PCR. Here the sample spans about 140,000 clones, 65% to 85% being singletons. The germline V and J ends were trimmed by 5 bases and 3 bases, with 11 bases remaining between them. CDR3 length: 13 residues. CDR1 MDHEN and CDR2 SYDVKM come from the germline V gene. The chain is built from TRBV28 and TRBJ2-7; D may be TRBD1 (6 bases). The clonotype comes from a woman between 40 and 50 years old in good health and CMV-seropositive. The sequencing input was PBMCs. The CDR3 region is CASSKTGIYEQYF. Here the CDR3 DNA reads TGTGCCAGCAGTAAAACAGGGATCTACGAGCAGTACTTC.